This TCR beta chain was observed in a study of T cells expressing NK-cell markers. Whole-study context: Sorted T-cell subsets CD3+CD56+NKG2C+, CD3+CD56+NKG2C- and CD3+CD56-NKG2C+ were TCR beta-sequenced.

TCRdb reprocessed the 5' RACE reads, with one entry per CDR3 protein and no DNA. The table counts roughly 390,000 distinct CDR3 sequences; about 10% lies in the top ten. This TCR was sampled from a woman between 45 and 65 years old in good health. The sequencing sample was made of blood T cells: a sorted CD56 or NKG2C T cell subset, CD4+ or CD8+ T cells, or bulk PBMC T cells (not recorded which).

The CDR3 protein is CATSREGLGREQFF. J is TRBJ2-1 and V is TRBV15; TCRdb indicates TRBD2, and absent DNA this call remains unverified. Looked up from germline, CDR1 is LNHNV and CDR2 is YYDKDF (reference sequence). The CDR3 sequence is 14 residues long.